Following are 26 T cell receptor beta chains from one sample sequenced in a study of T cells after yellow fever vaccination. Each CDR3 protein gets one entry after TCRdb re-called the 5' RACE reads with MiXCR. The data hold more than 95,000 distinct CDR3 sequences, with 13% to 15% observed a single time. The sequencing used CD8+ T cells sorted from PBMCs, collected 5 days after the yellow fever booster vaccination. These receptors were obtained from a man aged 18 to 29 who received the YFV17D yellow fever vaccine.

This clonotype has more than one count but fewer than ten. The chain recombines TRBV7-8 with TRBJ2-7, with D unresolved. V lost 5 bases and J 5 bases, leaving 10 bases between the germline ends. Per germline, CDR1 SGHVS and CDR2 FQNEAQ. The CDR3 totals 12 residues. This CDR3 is CASSPREDEQYF. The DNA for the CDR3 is TGTGCCAGCAGCCCCCGAGAGGACGAGCAGTACTTC.

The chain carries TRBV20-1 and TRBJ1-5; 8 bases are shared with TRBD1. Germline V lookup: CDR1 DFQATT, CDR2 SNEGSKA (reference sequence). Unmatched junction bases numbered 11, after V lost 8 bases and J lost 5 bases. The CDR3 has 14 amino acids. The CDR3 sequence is CSTEPKTGDQPQHF. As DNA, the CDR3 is TGCAGTACGGAACCCAAGACAGGGGATCAGCCCCAGCATTTT.

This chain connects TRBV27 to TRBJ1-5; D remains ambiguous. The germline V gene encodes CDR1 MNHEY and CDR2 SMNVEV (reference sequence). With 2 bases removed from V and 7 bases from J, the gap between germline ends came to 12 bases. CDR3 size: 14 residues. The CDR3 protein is CASSLGGFDQPQHF. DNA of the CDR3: TGTGCCAGCAGTTTAGGAGGGTTCGACCAGCCCCAGCATTTT.

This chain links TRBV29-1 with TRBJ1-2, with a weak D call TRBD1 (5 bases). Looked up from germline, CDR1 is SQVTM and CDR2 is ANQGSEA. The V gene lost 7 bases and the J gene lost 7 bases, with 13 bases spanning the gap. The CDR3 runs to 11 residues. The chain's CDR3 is CSATPGGGYTF. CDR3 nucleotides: TGCAGCGCCACACCCGGGGGTGGCTACACCTTC.

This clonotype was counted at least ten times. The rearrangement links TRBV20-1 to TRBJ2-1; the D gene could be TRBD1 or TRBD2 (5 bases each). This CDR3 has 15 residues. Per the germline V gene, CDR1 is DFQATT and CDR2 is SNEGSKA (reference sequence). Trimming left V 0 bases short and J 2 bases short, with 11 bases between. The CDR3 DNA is TGCAGTGCTAGAGATGGGACGGGGCCCTACAATGAGCAGTTCTTC. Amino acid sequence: CSARDGTGPYNEQFF.

The DNA of the CDR3 is TGTGCCAGCAGCTTAGTATGGCCTAGCGGCACAGATACGCAGTATTTT. Protein: CASSLVWPSGTDTQYF. The rearrangement joins TRBV7-8 to TRBJ2-3; a weak D match, TRBD2 (6 bases). Germline CDR1 and CDR2: SGHVS and FQNEAQ. Deletions cut 1 base from V and 1 base from J, with 12 bases between. This CDR3 has 16 amino acids.

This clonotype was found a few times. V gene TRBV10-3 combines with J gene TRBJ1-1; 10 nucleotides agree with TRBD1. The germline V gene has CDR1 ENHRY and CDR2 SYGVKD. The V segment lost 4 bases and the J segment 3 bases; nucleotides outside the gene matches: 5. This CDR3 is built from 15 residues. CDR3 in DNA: TGTGCCATCAGTGTGGACAGGGGGTCCGACACTGAAGCTTTCTTT. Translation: CAISVDRGSDTEAFF.

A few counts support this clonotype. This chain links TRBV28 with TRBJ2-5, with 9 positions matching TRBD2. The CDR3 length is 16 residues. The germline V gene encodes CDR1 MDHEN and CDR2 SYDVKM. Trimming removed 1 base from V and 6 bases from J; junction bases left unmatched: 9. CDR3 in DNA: TGTGCCAGCAGTTTATTAGGCCTAGCGGGGACCAAGACCCAGTACTTC. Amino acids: CASSLLGLAGTKTQYF.

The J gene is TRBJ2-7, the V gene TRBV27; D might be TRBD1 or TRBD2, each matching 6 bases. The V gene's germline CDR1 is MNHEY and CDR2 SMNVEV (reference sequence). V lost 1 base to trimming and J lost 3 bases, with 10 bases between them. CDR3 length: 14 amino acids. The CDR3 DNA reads TGTGCCAGCAGTTTATGGGGGGCAGGCTACGAGCAGTACTTC. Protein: CASSLWGAGYEQYF.

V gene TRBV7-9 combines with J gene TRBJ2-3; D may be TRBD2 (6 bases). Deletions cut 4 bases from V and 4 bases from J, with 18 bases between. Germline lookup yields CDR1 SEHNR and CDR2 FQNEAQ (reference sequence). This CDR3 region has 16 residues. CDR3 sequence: CASSSRDSGYSDTQYF. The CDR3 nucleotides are TGTGCCAGCAGCTCTCGGGACTCCGGTTATTCAGATACGCAGTATTTT. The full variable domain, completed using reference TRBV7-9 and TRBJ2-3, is DTGVSQNPRHKITKRGQNVTFRCDPISEHNRLYWYRQTLGQGPEFLTYFQNEAQLEKSRLLSDRFSAERPKGSFSTLEIQRTEQGDSAMYLCASSSRDSGYSDTQYFGPGTRLTVL.

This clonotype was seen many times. The CDR3 nucleotides read TGTGCCAGCAGCTTAGGGCAGGGACTGAACACTGAAGCTTTCTTT. This sequence encodes CASSLGQGLNTEAFF. J is TRBJ1-1 and V is TRBV7-9, with D possibly being TRBD1 (5 bases). CDR1 and CDR2 (germline): SEHNR, FQNEAQ (reference sequence). This CDR3 comprises 15 residues. Trimming took off 1 base at V and 0 bases at J, with 9 bases between the two ends.

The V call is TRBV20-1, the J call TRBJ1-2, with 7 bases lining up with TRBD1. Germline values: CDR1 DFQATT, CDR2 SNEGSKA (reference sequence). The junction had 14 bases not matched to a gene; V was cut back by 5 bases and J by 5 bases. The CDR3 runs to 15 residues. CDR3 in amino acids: CSAWTGSRRGYGYTF. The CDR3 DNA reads TGCAGTGCTTGGACAGGATCCCGGAGGGGATATGGCTACACCTTC.

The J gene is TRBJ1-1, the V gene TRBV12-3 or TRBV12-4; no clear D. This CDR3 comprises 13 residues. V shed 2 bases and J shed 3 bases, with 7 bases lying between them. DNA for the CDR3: TGTGCCAGCAGTTTACCAGGATACACTGAAGCTTTCTTT. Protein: CASSLPGYTEAFF.

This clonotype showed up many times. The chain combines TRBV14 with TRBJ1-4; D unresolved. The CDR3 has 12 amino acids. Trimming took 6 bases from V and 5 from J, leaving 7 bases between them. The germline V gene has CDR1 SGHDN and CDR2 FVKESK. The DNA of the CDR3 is TGTGCCAGCAGTCGATACAATGAAAAACTGTTTTTT. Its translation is CASSRYNEKLFF.

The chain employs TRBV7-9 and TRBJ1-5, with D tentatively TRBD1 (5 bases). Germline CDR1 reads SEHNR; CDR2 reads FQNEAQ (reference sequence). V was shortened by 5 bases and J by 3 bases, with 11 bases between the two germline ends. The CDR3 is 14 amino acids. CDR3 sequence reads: CASSPSQDNQPQHF. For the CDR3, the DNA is TGTGCCAGCAGCCCGTCACAGGACAATCAGCCCCAGCATTTT.

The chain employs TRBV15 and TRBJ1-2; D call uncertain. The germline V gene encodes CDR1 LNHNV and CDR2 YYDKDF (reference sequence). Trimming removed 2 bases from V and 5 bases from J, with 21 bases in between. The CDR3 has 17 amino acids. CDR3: CATSRPQADITTYGYTF. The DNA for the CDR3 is TGTGCCACCAGCAGACCCCAAGCGGATATCACTACGTATGGCTACACCTTC.

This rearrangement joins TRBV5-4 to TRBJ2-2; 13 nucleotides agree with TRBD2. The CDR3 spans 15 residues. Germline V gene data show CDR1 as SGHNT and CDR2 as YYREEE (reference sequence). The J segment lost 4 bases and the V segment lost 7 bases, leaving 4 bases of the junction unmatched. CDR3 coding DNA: TGTGCCAGCGGACTAGCGGGGGAATTCACCGGGGAGCTGTTTTTT. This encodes CASGLAGEFTGELFF.

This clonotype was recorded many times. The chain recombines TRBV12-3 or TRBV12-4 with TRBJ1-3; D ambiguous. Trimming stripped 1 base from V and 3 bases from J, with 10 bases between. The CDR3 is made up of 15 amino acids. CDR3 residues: CASSLGGEVGNTIYF. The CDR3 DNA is TGTGCCAGCAGTTTAGGCGGGGAAGTTGGAAACACCATATATTTT.

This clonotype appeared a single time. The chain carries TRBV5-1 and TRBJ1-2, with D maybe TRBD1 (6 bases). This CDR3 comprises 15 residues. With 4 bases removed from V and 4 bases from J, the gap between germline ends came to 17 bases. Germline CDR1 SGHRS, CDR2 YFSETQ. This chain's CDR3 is CASSGGTSLTYGYTF. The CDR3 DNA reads TGCGCCAGCAGCGGGGGGACATCCCTGACCTATGGCTACACCTTC.

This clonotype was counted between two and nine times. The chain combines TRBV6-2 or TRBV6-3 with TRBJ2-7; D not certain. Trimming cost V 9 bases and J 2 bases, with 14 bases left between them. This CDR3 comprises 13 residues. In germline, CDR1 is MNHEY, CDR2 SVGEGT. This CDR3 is CASRPGFTYEQYV. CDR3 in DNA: TGTGCCAGTAGACCGGGCTTCACCTACGAGCAGTACGTC.

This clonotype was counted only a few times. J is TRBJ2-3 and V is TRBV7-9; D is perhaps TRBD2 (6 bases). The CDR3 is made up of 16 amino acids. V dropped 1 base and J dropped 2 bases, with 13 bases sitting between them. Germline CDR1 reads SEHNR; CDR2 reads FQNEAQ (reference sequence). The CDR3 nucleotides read TGTGCCAGCAGCTTAGGAGGCGGGGCTTACACAGATACGCAGTATTTT. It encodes CASSLGGGAYTDTQYF.

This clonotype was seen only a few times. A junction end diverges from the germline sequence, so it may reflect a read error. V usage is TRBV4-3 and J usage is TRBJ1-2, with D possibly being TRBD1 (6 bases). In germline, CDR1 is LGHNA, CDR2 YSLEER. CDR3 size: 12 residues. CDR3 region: CASSQGGGQTRF. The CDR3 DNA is TGCGCCAGCAGCCAAGGTGGGGGACAAACAAGGTTC.

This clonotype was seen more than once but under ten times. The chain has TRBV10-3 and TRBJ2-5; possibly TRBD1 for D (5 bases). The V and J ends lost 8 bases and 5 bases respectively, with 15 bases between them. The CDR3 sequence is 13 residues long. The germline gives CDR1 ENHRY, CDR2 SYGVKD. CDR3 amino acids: CAIVGPRLETQYF. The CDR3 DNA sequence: TGTGCCATCGTGGGGCCTAGGTTGGAGACCCAGTACTTC.

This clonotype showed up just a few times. The CDR3 sequence is CASSPPGTSWNPEETQYF. CDR3 nucleotide sequence: TGTGCCAGCAGCCCCCCGGGGACTAGTTGGAACCCCGAAGAGACCCAGTACTTC. This chain joins TRBV7-2 and TRBJ2-5; TRBD2 matches at 8 bases. The V segment lost 5 bases and the J segment 3 bases; nucleotides outside the gene matches: 17. The CDR3 runs to 18 residues. Looked up from germline, CDR1 is SGHTA and CDR2 is FQGNSA. Variable domain in full (rest from reference TRBV7-2 and TRBJ2-5): GAGVSQSPSNKVTEKGKDVELRCDPISGHTALYWYRQSLGQGLEFLIYFQGNSAPDKSGLPSDRFSAERTGGSVSTLTIQRTQQEDSAVYLCASSPPGTSWNPEETQYFGPGTRLLVL.

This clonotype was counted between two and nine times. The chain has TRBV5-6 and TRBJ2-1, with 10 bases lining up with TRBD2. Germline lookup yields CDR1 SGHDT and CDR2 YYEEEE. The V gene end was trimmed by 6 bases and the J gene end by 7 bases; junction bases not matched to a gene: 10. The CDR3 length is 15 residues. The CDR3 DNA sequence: TGTGCCAGCACCTCAGCGGGGGGGCCTCTGAATGAGCAGTTCTTC. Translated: CASTSAGGPLNEQFF.

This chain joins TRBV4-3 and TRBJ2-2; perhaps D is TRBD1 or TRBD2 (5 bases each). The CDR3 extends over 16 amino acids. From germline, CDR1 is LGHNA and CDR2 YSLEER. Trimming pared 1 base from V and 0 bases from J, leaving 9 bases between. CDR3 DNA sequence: TGCGCCAGCAGCCAAGGTGGGGGAGCGAACACCGGGGAGCTGTTTTTT. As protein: CASSQGGGANTGELFF.